This T cell receptor (beta chain) is from a study of beta chain features in type 1 diabetes. The entirety of the isolated RNA underwent reverse transcription, so expressed TCRB transcripts were sequenced. Clones were read by immunoSEQ multiplex PCR, and TCRdb kept only the in-frame ones, dropping some. The repertoire has 500,000 to 650,000 clones, 12% of them found once; the top ten carry more than 0.09%. The CDR3 is 14 amino acids. CDR1 is MNHEY and CDR2 is SMNVEV in the germline V gene (reference sequence). The V end lost 5 bases, the J end lost 4 bases, and 14 bases lay between the germline ends. This clone came up a few times. Antigen specificity is unknown. Study findings and constraints: Type 1 diabetes patients had moderately but significantly shorter TCRB CDR3s in all four CD4+ subsets. The naive, central memory and Treg TCRB repertoires looked more alike in patients than they did in healthy donors.

The sample consisted of naive CD4+ T cells from blood. This clonotype was sampled from a man aged 30 to 45 with type 1 diabetes. V and J are TRBV27 and TRBJ1-2, with D maybe TRBD1 (5 bases). Written as DNA, the CDR3 is TGTGCCAGCAGTGCACCGGGACCCCCCTATGGCTACACCTTC. Its translation is CASSAPGPPYGYTF.